One and the same sample provided the 3 T cell receptor beta chains below, sequenced in a study of T cells in localized non-small cell lung cancer. The protocol was immunoSEQ multiplex PCR, while the TCRdb copy is restricted to in-frame clones and leaves out a portion. The sample has 30,000 or so clones; around 90% are singletons. The sample here was peripheral blood, taken before any cancer treatment. These receptors all stem from a male donor aged 60 or over with stage I lung adenocarcinoma.

V and J are TRBV30 and TRBJ1-4; perhaps TRBD1 as D (5 bases). V was cut by 0 bases and J by 7 bases, with 12 bases left in between. CDR1 and CDR2 from the germline V gene are GTSNPN and SVGIG (reference sequence). The CDR3 has 14 residues. CDR3 region: CAWSVRRQGEKLFF. Here the CDR3 DNA reads TGTGCCTGGAGTGTACGGCGGCAGGGTGAAAAACTGTTTTTT.

The chain couples TRBV7-8 to TRBJ2-7, with D perhaps being TRBD1 or TRBD2 (5 bases each). CDR1 is SGHVS and CDR2 is FQNEAQ in the germline V gene. Trimming pared 7 bases from V and 2 bases from J, leaving 15 bases between. The CDR3 is 14 amino acids. CDR3 sequence: CASTSGAVPYEQYF. CDR3 coding DNA: TGTGCCAGCACCTCCGGGGCAGTACCCTACGAGCAGTACTTC.

The gene calls are TRBV25-1 and TRBJ1-5, with a possible D match to TRBD1 (5 bases). This CDR3 contains 15 residues. Per germline, CDR1 MGHDK and CDR2 SYGVNS. The CDR3 reads CVLITGDYSNQPQHF. The CDR3 DNA reads as TGTGTACTAATAACAGGCGATTATAGCAATCAGCCCCAGCATTTT.